The 20 T cell receptor beta chains reported below all come from one sample, sequenced in a study of blood T cell repertoires in COVID-19. Using immunoSEQ multiplex PCR, the repertoire was profiled, and TCRdb retains in-frame clones only, with some absent. This table holds about 150,000 clones, 87% found once. Material: peripheral blood. The source of these receptors is a man aged 80 or over with acute or convalescent COVID-19.

A few counts support this clone. The chain employs TRBV12-3 or TRBV12-4 and TRBJ1-4; D is unclear. V dropped 4 bases and J dropped 9 bases, with 9 bases sitting between them. This CDR3 spans 12 amino acids. The CDR3 region is CASSSQEKKLFF. As DNA, the CDR3 is TGTGCCAGCAGTTCGCAGGAAAAAAAACTGTTTTTT.

J is TRBJ1-1 and V is TRBV5-1; tentative D call: TRBD1 (5 bases). V was cut by 3 bases and J by 3 bases, with 12 bases left in between. Per germline, CDR1 SGHRS and CDR2 YFSETQ. This CDR3 is 14 amino acids long. CDR3 in amino acids: CASSWKGFDTEAFF. In nucleotides, the CDR3 is TGCGCCAGCAGCTGGAAGGGGTTCGACACTGAAGCTTTCTTT. Filled out from reference TRBV5-1 and TRBJ1-1, the complete variable domain reads KAGVTQTPRYLIKTRGQQVTLSCSPISGHRSVSWYQQTPGQGLQFLFEYFSETQRNKGNFPGRFSGRQFSNSRSEMNVSTLELGDSALYLCASSWKGFDTEAFFGQGTRLTVV.

V and J are TRBV27 and TRBJ2-3, with D possibly TRBD1 on 6 matching bases. Germline CDR1 is MNHEY and CDR2 is SMNVEV (reference sequence). The CDR3 length is 14 residues. V shed 10 bases and J shed 1 base, with 15 bases lying between them. CDR3 sequence reads: CATNAAGGTDTQYF. The CDR3 DNA reads TGTGCCACAAACGCGGCAGGGGGCACAGATACGCAGTATTTT.

The V call is TRBV19, the J call TRBJ1-1, with D possibly being TRBD1 (6 bases). V was cut by 1 base and J by 1 base, with 10 bases left in between. Looked up from germline, CDR1 is LNHDA and CDR2 is SQIVND (reference sequence). This CDR3 has 15 amino acids. CDR3 nucleotides: TGTGCCAGTAGTATAGCCGCCAGGGGGAACACTGAAGCTTTCTTT. The encoded protein is CASSIAARGNTEAFF.

J is TRBJ2-1 and V is TRBV5-1; D is undetermined. The germline CDR1 and CDR2 sequences are SGHRS and YFSETQ. The length of the CDR3 is 15 residues. The ends were cut back, 2 bases at V and 8 bases at J, with 17 bases in the middle. The CDR3 region has the DNA TGCGCCAGCAGCTTATTACCCCAGGCTGGGCATGAGCAGTTCTTC. Its translation: CASSLLPQAGHEQFF.

The rearrangement links TRBV18 to TRBJ2-7, with D possibly matching TRBD2 (6 bases). The CDR3 has 14 amino acids. Germline V gives CDR1 KGHSH, CDR2 LQKENI. Between the trimmed V and J ends, which lost 5 bases and 2 bases, there was a span of 13 bases. The CDR3 sequence: CASSTMDYPYEQYF. The CDR3 DNA is TGTGCCAGCTCAACCATGGACTACCCCTACGAGCAGTACTTC.

In this sample, this clone turned up once. The rearrangement links TRBV18 to TRBJ1-5, with a tentative D call TRBD1 (6 bases). This CDR3 comprises 14 residues. Trimming stripped 3 bases from V and 7 bases from J, with 13 bases between. Germline V gene data show CDR1 as KGHSH and CDR2 as LQKENI. The CDR3 sequence: CASSPGGLGQPQHF. The CDR3 DNA reads as TGTGCCAGCTCACCGGGGGGGCTCGGGCAGCCCCAGCATTTT.

The rearrangement joins TRBV9 to TRBJ1-3; the match to TRBD1 covers 9 bases. Germline lookup yields CDR1 SGDLS and CDR2 YYNGEE. The trim removed 0 bases at V and 2 bases at J, leaving 3 bases unmatched. The CDR3 has 16 amino acids. Here the CDR3 DNA reads TGTGCCAGCAGCGTAGCAGGGACAGGGACTGGAAACACCATATATTTT. Translated: CASSVAGTGTGNTIYF.

This clone showed up just once. J is TRBJ1-6 and V is TRBV5-5, with D possibly matching TRBD1 (6 bases). This CDR3 contains 16 residues. Germline V CDR1 and CDR2: SGHKS, YYEKEE (reference sequence). The ends were cut back, 4 bases at V and 14 bases at J, with 25 bases in the middle. CDR3 bases: TGTGCCAGCAGCCCGGGGGGGGCCTCTCATTTTATCACCCTCCACTTT. Its protein is CASSPGGASHFITLHF.

The V gene is TRBV19, the J gene TRBJ1-1; 10 positions agree with TRBD1. Losses at the gene ends were 3 bases for V and 8 bases for J; bases not matched to a gene: 15. This CDR3 spans 17 amino acids. Germline V lookup: CDR1 LNHDA, CDR2 SQIVND (reference sequence). The CDR3 DNA reads as TGTGCCAGTAGTATCCCGGGGACAGGGGTTACGCGTGGGGAAGCTTTCTTT. It translates to CASSIPGTGVTRGEAFF.

This rearrangement joins TRBV5-5 to TRBJ2-1; weak D call: TRBD1 (6 bases). Germline CDR1 reads SGHKS; CDR2 reads YYEKEE (reference sequence). Trimming stripped 5 bases from V and 3 bases from J, with 12 bases between. The CDR3 is made up of 14 amino acids. DNA of the CDR3: TGTGCCAGCAGGACCGGGACAAACTACAATGAGCAGTTCTTC. Translation gives CASRTGTNYNEQFF.

The CDR3 DNA reads as TGTGCCAGCAGTTTATCCCGGACAGGGAGGGTCACCTACAATGAGCAGTTCTTC. This encodes CASSLSRTGRVTYNEQFF. V usage is TRBV28 and J usage is TRBJ2-1, with D maybe TRBD1 (8 bases). Germline V gene lookup returns CDR1 MDHEN and CDR2 SYDVKM. V lost 1 base to trimming and J lost 2 bases, with 18 bases between them. The CDR3 length is 18 residues.

This chain uses TRBV4-1 with TRBJ1-1; TRBD1 aligns across 9 bases. The length of the CDR3 is 18 residues. Germline V CDR1 and CDR2: MGHRA, YSYEKL. After removal of 1 base from V and 3 bases from J, the junction contained 12 bases not matched to a gene. The DNA of the CDR3 is TGCGCCAGCAGCCAAGGACCACGGGGGACAGGGTTAGACACTGAAGCTTTCTTT. It is translated as CASSQGPRGTGLDTEAFF.

This chain joins TRBV5-1 and TRBJ1-1; the D is unclear. The germline CDR1 and CDR2 sequences are SGHRS and YFSETQ. Trimming stripped 0 bases from V and 12 bases from J, with 9 bases between. This CDR3 is built from 11 residues. The CDR3 reads CASSLDSFTFF. CDR3 nucleotide sequence: TGCGCCAGCAGCTTGGATAGTTTTACTTTCTTT. The entire variable domain, with the rest obtained from reference TRBV5-1 and TRBJ1-1, is as follows: KAGVTQTPRYLIKTRGQQVTLSCSPISGHRSVSWYQQTPGQGLQFLFEYFSETQRNKGNFPGRFSGRQFSNSRSEMNVSTLELGDSALYLCASSLDSFTFFGQGTRLTVV.

V usage is TRBV7-2 and J usage is TRBJ2-5, with 13 nucleotides matching TRBD2. The germline V gene has CDR1 SGHTA and CDR2 FQGNSA. CDR3 length: 16 amino acids. Germline trimming cut 7 bases from V and 9 bases from J; bases unmatched to any gene: 14. This chain's CDR3 is CASIPGGLAGFGSQYF. The CDR3 DNA is TGTGCCAGCATTCCCGGGGGACTAGCGGGATTTGGGTCCCAGTACTTC.

V and J are TRBV5-6 and TRBJ1-1, with 8 bases aligning to TRBD1. Germline CDR1 SGHDT, CDR2 YYEEEE. CDR3 length: 16 residues. V shed 4 bases and J 3 bases; nucleotides not matched to a gene: 11. In DNA, the CDR3 is TGTGCCAGCAGCGCCAGCCCCGCAGGGGGCCACACTGAAGCTTTCTTT. As protein: CASSASPAGGHTEAFF.

V usage is TRBV7-7 and J usage is TRBJ2-5; D is perhaps TRBD1 (5 bases). Trimming removed 6 bases at V and 1 base at J, with 15 bases between. Germline V gene sequence: CDR1 SSHAT, CDR2 FNYEAQ (reference sequence). The CDR3 has 15 residues. The CDR3 nucleotides read TGTGCCAGCAGGATGGGAACAGGTCCCCAAGAGACCCAGTACTTC. Translation: CASRMGTGPQETQYF.

This rearrangement joins TRBV5-1 to TRBJ2-5; 8 positions match TRBD2. The germline CDR1 and CDR2 sequences are SGHRS and YFSETQ. There are 15 residues in the CDR3. After removal of 4 bases from V and 5 bases from J, the junction contained 10 bases not matched to a gene. The CDR3 bases are TGCGCCAGCAGCCTTAGCGGGGTTGGAGGTGAGACCCAGTACTTC. Translated, it gives CASSLSGVGGETQYF.

This clone was counted a few times. The chain has TRBV5-4 and TRBJ1-1; TRBD1 matches 9 bases. V dropped 2 bases and J dropped 3; count of bases not matched to a gene: 2. In germline, CDR1 is SGHNT, CDR2 YYREEE (reference sequence). The CDR3 is 14 residues long. CDR3 nucleotide sequence: TGTGCCAGCAGCTTCCGGGACAGGGACACTGAAGCTTTCTTT. Protein product: CASSFRDRDTEAFF.

This clone was detected a few times. J is TRBJ1-2 and V is TRBV7-8; TRBD1 matches 8 bases. This CDR3 contains 14 residues. Germline CDR1 reads SGHVS; CDR2 reads FQNEAQ. The ends lost 8 bases at V and 1 base at J; junction bases unmatched: 6. This CDR3 reads CASAPRGLNYGYTF. For the CDR3, the DNA is TGTGCCAGCGCTCCCAGGGGGCTTAACTATGGCTACACCTTC.